Following are 13 T cell receptor beta chains from one sample sequenced in a study of tumor and adjacent non-tumor tissue in lung cancer. No cell sorting was done before RNA was extracted from the tissue. A modified ARM-PCR protocol with three rounds of nested PCR amplified TCRbeta. TCRdb re-called the multiplex PCR reads through MiXCR, storing one row per CDR3 protein. This table has tens of thousands of distinct CDR3 sequences, around 77% appearing once. Sequencing used lung tumor tissue. These TCRs come from a woman in her forties or fifties with non-small cell lung cancer.

This clonotype has only a few counts. Just one base apart from a much larger clone, this may be a read error. The chain links TRBV25-1 to TRBJ2-5, with TRBD1 matching 7 bases. This CDR3 spans 13 amino acids. Germline lookup yields CDR1 MGHDK and CDR2 SYGVNS. J lost 9 bases, V lost 8 bases, and 12 bases had no gene match. The CDR3 spells CASGRGGVFAQYF. CDR3 sequence (DNA): TGTGCCAGCGGAAGAGGGGGCGTTTTTGCCCAGTACTTC.

This chain links TRBV12-3 or TRBV12-4 with TRBJ2-2; D is perhaps TRBD2 (5 bases). V lost 5 bases and J lost 7, with 17 bases in between. This CDR3 is 15 amino acids long. CDR3 sequence: CASSPETNGGGELFF. The CDR3 nucleotides read TGTGCCAGCAGTCCCGAGACTAATGGCGGCGGGGAGCTGTTTTTT.

The rearrangement uses TRBV6-2 or TRBV6-3 and TRBJ2-1, with D possibly matching TRBD2 (6 bases). The V and J ends lost 6 bases and 4 bases respectively, with 19 bases between them. Germline V CDR1 and CDR2: MNHEY, SVGEGT. This CDR3 region has 16 residues. CDR3 protein: CASRRGGVTPYNEQFF. The CDR3 DNA reads as TGTGCCAGCAGGCGGGGCGGGGTGACGCCTTACAATGAGCAGTTCTTC.

This clonotype turned up a few times. The chain is built from TRBV15 and TRBJ2-1; TRBD2 might be the D (6 bases). Trimming cost V 4 bases and J 6 bases, with 16 bases left between them. There are 15 residues in the CDR3. Germline CDR1 reads LNHNV; CDR2 reads YYDKDF (reference sequence). CDR3 sequence reads: CATSKRALASNEQFF. The CDR3 region has the DNA TGTGCCACCAGCAAACGGGCCCTAGCGAGCAATGAGCAGTTCTTC.

The chain employs TRBV10-1 and TRBJ2-1; D may be TRBD1 or TRBD2 (6 bases each). The germline CDR1 and CDR2 sequences are WNHNN and SYGVQD (reference sequence). The CDR3 covers 15 residues. Trimming took 8 bases from V and 15 from J, leaving 29 bases between them. The CDR3 reads CASQVGGTGLNGRFF. The CDR3 nucleotides are TGCGCCAGCCAAGTAGGGGGGACCGGGCTGAATGGGCGGTTCTTC.

A remark on this clonotype: A much larger clone lies one base from this, so it may be a read error. The chain carries TRBV7-9 and TRBJ2-5; perhaps TRBD2 as D (6 bases). Germline V CDR1 and CDR2: SEHNR, FQNEAQ (reference sequence). There are 13 residues in the CDR3. V was pared by 4 bases and J by 7 bases, with 13 bases between. CDR3 in amino acids: CASSSAGRRTQYF. CDR3 DNA sequence: TGTGCCAGCAGCTCAGCGGGCCGCCGGACCCAGTACTTC.

This clonotype occurred a few times. The CDR3 DNA reads TGTGCCAGCAGGAGATCGGACAGGGGTCATAACTACGAGCAGTACTTC. Amino acids: CASRRSDRGHNYEQYF. The chain uses TRBV28 and TRBJ2-7, with 9 bases that match TRBD1. V was clipped by 6 bases and J by 3 bases; unmatched bases: 12. Germline V gives CDR1 MDHEN, CDR2 SYDVKM. The CDR3 loop spans 16 amino acids.

By frequency in the sample, this clonotype is large. The gene calls are TRBV6-6 and TRBJ2-5; D is undetermined. Trimming left V 5 bases short and J 5 bases short, with 18 bases between. This CDR3 is 15 amino acids long. Germline CDR1 is MNHNY and CDR2 is SVGAGI (reference sequence). CDR3 DNA: TGTGCCAGCAGTCCCCCGGACCCAGCTGGGGAGACCCAGTACTTC. Protein product: CASSPPDPAGETQYF.

The chain uses TRBV7-9 and TRBJ2-1; no definite D call. The V gene's germline CDR1 is SEHNR and CDR2 FQNEAQ (reference sequence). V dropped 1 base and J dropped 2 bases, with 12 bases sitting between them. The CDR3 sequence is 16 residues long. CDR3 bases: TGTGCCAGCAGCTTAGTACCCCACCACCCCTACAATGAGCAGTTCTTC. Its translation: CASSLVPHHPYNEQFF.

The chain has TRBV4-2 and TRBJ1-4, with 9 bases identical to TRBD1. J was trimmed by 8 bases and V by 8 bases; bases with no gene match: 9. The germline gives CDR1 LGHNA, CDR2 YNFKEQ. This CDR3 region has 14 residues. CDR3 nucleotides: TGTGCCAGCGGCCCGGGACAGGGTTCCGAAAAACTGTTTTTT. Translating it yields CASGPGQGSEKLFF.

The chain uses TRBV20-1 and TRBJ1-1; D not resolved. This CDR3 is 13 amino acids long. Germline CDR1 is DFQATT and CDR2 is SNEGSKA (reference sequence). Trimming removed 3 bases from V and 2 bases from J, with 10 bases in between. The CDR3 region is CSARADPNTEAFF. The CDR3 DNA is TGCAGTGCTAGGGCTGATCCTAACACTGAAGCTTTCTTT.

In regard to this clonotype: The junction shows a germline mismatch at one end, possibly a read error. The rearrangement uses TRBV6-1 and TRBJ1-5, with no clear D. The CDR3 consists of 15 residues. Germline V gene lookup returns CDR1 MNHNS and CDR2 SASEGT. This CDR3 reads CASSPRADGYHPQHF. The CDR3 coding sequence is TGTGCCAGCAGCCCTCGGGCGGATGGTTATCATCCCCAGCATTTT.

Of note for this clonotype: This could be a read error, since a much larger clone is one nucleotide away. The chain couples TRBV5-1 to TRBJ2-1; 7 nucleotides agree with TRBD2. Germline V gene sequence: CDR1 SGHRS, CDR2 YFSETQ. This CDR3 spans 16 amino acids. CDR3 protein: CASSLGGGPSYNEQLF. CDR3 nucleotide sequence: TGCGCCAGCAGCTTGGGGGGAGGGCCCTCCTACAATGAGCAGTTATTC.